One and the same sample provided the 30 T cell receptor beta chains below, sequenced in a study of cytomegalovirus exposure and HLA in healthy donors. Clones were read by immunoSEQ multiplex PCR, and TCRdb kept only the in-frame ones, dropping some. The sample includes approximately 88,000 clones, more than 70% of them seen just once. The sample taken for sequencing was PBMCs. These receptors were obtained from a woman aged 18-35 years in good health and CMV-seropositive.

The CDR3 DNA sequence: TGCGCCAGCAGCCAGGGGAGGACTAGCGACCAAGAGACCCAGTACTTC. It codes for CASSQGRTSDQETQYF. The chain carries TRBV4-1 and TRBJ2-5; 9 bases are shared with TRBD2. The CDR3 is 16 residues long. Per germline, CDR1 MGHRA and CDR2 YSYEKL. Trimming at V came to 3 bases and at J to 0 bases, leaving 5 bases not matched to a gene.

This sequence joins TRBV11-1 and TRBJ2-1, with 7 bases fitting TRBD1. The CDR3 has 15 residues. J was trimmed by 0 bases and V by 1 base; bases with no gene match: 0. The germline V gene encodes CDR1 SGHAT and CDR2 FQDESV (reference sequence). CDR3 in amino acids: CASSLGQGSYNEQFF. CDR3 bases: TGTGCCAGCAGCTTAGGACAGGGCTCCTACAATGAGCAGTTCTTC.

As for this clone: The junction differs from germline at one of its ends, possibly a read error. The chain carries TRBV25-1 and TRBJ2-7; 9 positions agree with TRBD1. This CDR3 has 16 amino acids. Germline V CDR1 and CDR2: MGHDK, SYGVNS. The CDR3 spells CTSSTKADRGLREQYF. CDR3 coding DNA: TGTACCAGCAGCACGAAAGCGGACAGGGGTTTAAGGGAGCAGTACTTC.

The CDR3 coding sequence is TGCAGCTCCGCAGTTCCACCTAACTACGAGCAGTACTTC. Its translation is CSSAVPPNYEQYF. The chain combines TRBV29-1 with TRBJ2-5; no reliable D call. The J call is uncertain, as TRBJ2-7 better fits the DNA end. Germline CDR1 and CDR2: SQVTM and ANQGSEA. The CDR3 consists of 13 residues.

V usage is TRBV6-6 and J usage is TRBJ1-1; 12 bases align to TRBD1. V lost 0 bases and J lost 5; bases outside the gene matches: 4. Germline-derived CDR1 and CDR2 are MNHNY and SVGAGI (reference sequence). CDR3 length equals 16 residues. The CDR3 DNA reads as TGTGCCAGCAGTTACTCGGTGGGACAGGGGGCTACTGAAGCTTTCTTT. Amino acid sequence: CASSYSVGQGATEAFF.

The rearrangement uses TRBV18 and TRBJ2-5; 9 bases agree with TRBD1. Germline V lookup: CDR1 KGHSH, CDR2 LQKENI. The CDR3 contains 15 residues. V gave up 2 bases and J gave up 2 bases; unmatched junction bases: 3. CDR3 in DNA: TGTGCCAGCTCACCAACGACAGGGGGTCAAGAGACCCAGTACTTC. It translates to CASSPTTGGQETQYF.

V and J are TRBV5-1 and TRBJ2-5; 8 bases match TRBD1. This CDR3 comprises 15 residues. J gave up 7 bases and V 3 bases, and 11 bases lay outside the gene matches. Germline assignment: CDR1 SGHRS and CDR2 YFSETQ. The DNA of the CDR3 is TGCGCCAGCAGCTCCGGATGGACAGGGCGGGTGACCCAGTACTTC. This sequence encodes CASSSGWTGRVTQYF.

In nucleotides, the CDR3 is TGTGCCAGCAGCCCAGCGGACTATGGCTACACCTTC. This gives the protein CASSPADYGYTF. The rearrangement uses TRBV28 and TRBJ1-2; D not certain. The CDR3 contains 12 residues. CDR1 MDHEN and CDR2 SYDVKM come from the germline V gene. Trimming removed 6 bases at V and 3 bases at J, with 8 bases between.

This chain connects TRBV28 to TRBJ2-2; a possible D gene is TRBD2 (7 bases). Trimming took 4 bases from V and 6 from J, leaving 15 bases between them. This CDR3 spans 15 amino acids. Germline assignment: CDR1 MDHEN and CDR2 SYDVKM. The CDR3 protein is CASSSPGEGAGELFF. In DNA form, the CDR3 reads TGTGCCAGCAGTTCCCCGGGGGAGGGGGCCGGGGAGCTGTTTTTT.

The chain has TRBV9 and TRBJ1-5; D gene unclear. Per the germline V gene, CDR1 is SGDLS and CDR2 is YYNGEE. The germline V and J ends were trimmed by 3 bases and 1 base, with 14 bases remaining between them. The CDR3 extends over 16 amino acids. Here the CDR3 reads CASSAHSGGSNQPQHF. The CDR3 DNA sequence: TGTGCCAGCAGCGCTCACTCAGGTGGGAGCAATCAGCCCCAGCATTTT.

The gene calls are TRBV10-3 and TRBJ1-1, with D hard to call. Germline V gives CDR1 ENHRY, CDR2 SYGVKD. The V end was cut by 0 bases, the J end by 4 bases, with 9 bases between. This CDR3 has 14 residues. CDR3 nucleotides: TGTGCCATCAGTGAGTCGGCTCAGGTCACTGAAGCTTTCTTT. Residues: CAISESAQVTEAFF.

This chain connects TRBV5-6 to TRBJ2-3, with TRBD2 identical over 9 bases. Looked up from germline, CDR1 is SGHDT and CDR2 is YYEEEE. CDR3 length: 19 residues. Trimming at V came to 5 bases and at J to 2 bases, leaving 18 bases not matched to a gene. CDR3 sequence: CASSPGGGAGDASTDTQYF. The CDR3 DNA reads TGTGCCAGCAGTCCTGGCGGGGGGGCCGGGGACGCATCCACAGATACGCAGTATTTT.

This clone was counted once. This CDR3 is CASSLAQPGGNEQFF. DNA for the CDR3: TGTGCCAGCAGCTTAGCCCAGCCGGGGGGTAATGAGCAGTTCTTC. The chain has TRBV7-6 and TRBJ2-1; 7 nucleotides match TRBD2. V was clipped by 0 bases and J by 7 bases; unmatched bases: 6. This CDR3 spans 15 amino acids. The germline gives CDR1 SGHVS, CDR2 FNYEAQ.

The J gene is TRBJ1-5, the V gene TRBV28, with TRBD1 identical over 9 bases. CDR1 and CDR2 from the germline V gene are MDHEN and SYDVKM. Unmatched junction bases numbered 18, after V lost 3 bases and J lost 0 bases. This CDR3 contains 21 residues. This chain's CDR3 is CASSFVLGGTGNFHSNQPQHF. The CDR3 DNA sequence: TGTGCCAGCAGTTTCGTCTTGGGTGGGACAGGGAATTTCCATAGCAATCAGCCCCAGCATTTT.

The J gene is TRBJ2-7, the V gene TRBV7-6; no reliable D call. V was trimmed by 1 base and J by 3 bases, leaving 10 bases between them. Germline values: CDR1 SGHVS, CDR2 FNYEAQ. CDR3 length: 14 amino acids. The CDR3, as DNA: TGTGCCAGCAGCTTAGACGTGGGCCACTACGAGCAGTACTTC. Its protein product is CASSLDVGHYEQYF.

CDR3 DNA: TGTGCCAGCAGTAAAGACAGGGACACTGAAGCTTTCTTT. It yields the protein CASSKDRDTEAFF. This chain joins TRBV7-3 and TRBJ1-1, with 7 positions matching TRBD1. With 6 bases clipped from V and 3 bases from J, the junction kept 4 bases outside the gene matches. From germline, CDR1 is SGHTA and CDR2 FQGTGA. The CDR3 loop spans 13 amino acids.

The chain combines TRBV28 with TRBJ2-3; D gene uncertain. CDR1 MDHEN and CDR2 SYDVKM come from the germline V gene. The CDR3 totals 14 residues. V dropped 3 bases and J dropped 0 bases, with 7 bases sitting between them. The CDR3 DNA reads TGTGCCAGCAGTTTTGCACAGAGCACAGATACGCAGTATTTT. This codes for CASSFAQSTDTQYF.

The chain employs TRBV11-2 and TRBJ2-2; D may be TRBD2 (6 bases). This CDR3 is built from 15 residues. Per germline, CDR1 SGHAT and CDR2 FQNNGV. The V end lost 6 bases, the J end lost 4 bases, and 15 bases lay between the germline ends. CDR3 coding DNA: TGTGCCAGCAGTCTAGAGGGACTCAGCACCGGGGAGCTGTTTTTT. It is translated as CASSLEGLSTGELFF.

The chain is built from TRBV27 and TRBJ1-5; D is ambiguous. V dropped 4 bases and J dropped 6 bases, with 10 bases sitting between them. The CDR3 spans 13 residues. The germline V gene encodes CDR1 MNHEY and CDR2 SMNVEV (reference sequence). The CDR3 is CASSYSRIQPQHF. The CDR3 region has the DNA TGTGCCAGCAGTTATAGCCGCATTCAGCCCCAGCATTTT.

This clone was picked up one time. The gene calls are TRBV10-3 and TRBJ1-2; D is undetermined. The V gene lost 0 bases and the J gene lost 4 bases, with 9 bases spanning the gap. The CDR3 covers 14 residues. Germline CDR1 and CDR2: ENHRY and SYGVKD. The CDR3 coding sequence is TGTGCCATCAGTGAGTCAGAGGGAGCCTATGGCTACACCTTC. This encodes CAISESEGAYGYTF.

The genes are TRBV10-3 and TRBJ2-7, with 7 bases aligning to TRBD1. The germline V gene has CDR1 ENHRY and CDR2 SYGVKD. This CDR3 comprises 11 residues. Losses at the gene ends were 11 bases for V and 5 bases for J; bases not matched to a gene: 6. The CDR3 bases are TGTGCCGCGTTACAGGGGAACGAGCAGTACTTC. It translates to CAALQGNEQYF.

J is TRBJ1-6 and V is TRBV4-1, with TRBD1 matching over 11 bases. Trimming cost V 0 bases and J 10 bases; bases outside gene matches: 14. The germline gives CDR1 MGHRA, CDR2 YSYEKL. The CDR3 loop spans 19 amino acids. The CDR3 region is CASSQDRQNWDRGRSPLHF. The CDR3 nucleotides are TGCGCCAGCAGCCAAGATCGCCAAAACTGGGACAGGGGGAGGTCACCCCTCCACTTT.

The genes are TRBV11-2 and TRBJ2-1, with D possibly matching TRBD1 (6 bases). The CDR3 has 13 residues. Trimming took 5 bases from V and 4 from J, leaving 9 bases between them. CDR1 and CDR2 (germline): SGHAT, FQNNGV. CDR3 DNA: TGTGCCAGCAGCCAGCAGGGGTACAATGAGCAGTTCTTC. Its translation is CASSQQGYNEQFF.

This chain connects TRBV4-3 to TRBJ2-1; TRBD2 agrees at 11 bases. V lost 1 base to trimming and J lost 4 bases; unmatched junction nucleotides: 3. Germline lookup yields CDR1 LGHNA and CDR2 YSLEER. The CDR3 runs to 16 residues. For the CDR3, the DNA is TGCGCCAGCAGCCAAGGACTAGCGGGGCGATACAATGAGCAGTTCTTC. It is translated as CASSQGLAGRYNEQFF.

The chain links TRBV14 to TRBJ1-3; weak D call: TRBD1 (5 bases). Trimming took 4 bases from V and 0 from J, leaving 13 bases between them. Germline CDR1 is SGHDN and CDR2 is FVKESK. This CDR3 comprises 16 residues. CDR3 in amino acids: CASSLPGWSSGNTIYF. In nucleotides, the CDR3 is TGTGCCAGCAGCCTCCCAGGGTGGAGCTCTGGAAACACCATATATTTT.

This sequence joins TRBV6-4 and TRBJ2-2; 8 positions match TRBD2. With 7 bases clipped from V and 5 bases from J, the junction kept 9 bases outside the gene matches. Germline loops: CDR1 MRHNA, CDR2 SNTAGT. This CDR3 has 15 amino acids. The CDR3 coding sequence is TGTGCCAGCACTGAACGTCCGGGGGGGACCGGGGAGCTGTTTTTT. Protein product: CASTERPGGTGELFF.

This clone was recorded a few times. The chain couples TRBV28 to TRBJ1-5; D is undetermined. Germline V lookup: CDR1 MDHEN, CDR2 SYDVKM. The CDR3 is made up of 16 amino acids. Trimming removed 5 bases from V and 4 bases from J, with 18 bases in between. The CDR3 region is CASSGPGALINQPQHF. CDR3 DNA sequence: TGTGCCAGCAGTGGCCCAGGCGCACTTATTAATCAGCCCCAGCATTTT. The full variable domain, its missing parts supplied by reference TRBV28 and TRBJ1-5, is DVKVTQSSRYLVKRTGEKVFLECVQDMDHENMFWYRQDPGLGLRLIYFSYDVKMKEKGDIPEGYSVSREKKERFSLILESASTNQTSMYLCASSGPGALINQPQHFGDGTRLSIL.

The CDR3 sequence: CASSLLAGVVNEQFF. The CDR3 coding sequence is TGTGCCAGCAGCTTACTAGCGGGGGTTGTCAATGAGCAGTTCTTC. The V gene is TRBV7-3, the J gene TRBJ2-1; 10 bases fit TRBD2. In germline, CDR1 is SGHTA, CDR2 FQGTGA. J gave up 6 bases and V 2 bases, and 4 bases lay outside the gene matches. The CDR3 covers 15 residues.

The CDR3 protein is CASSLNSGGVNEQFF. The CDR3 nucleotides read TGTGCCAGCAGCTTAAATAGCGGGGGGGTCAATGAGCAGTTCTTC. V usage is TRBV7-3 and J usage is TRBJ2-1, with 11 bases matching TRBD2. V lost 1 base to trimming and J lost 6 bases; unmatched junction nucleotides: 2. CDR3 length: 15 residues. In germline, CDR1 is SGHTA, CDR2 FQGTGA.

The CDR3 loop reads CASSYSLAGGQETQYF. The CDR3 bases are TGTGCCAGCAGTTACTCTCTAGCGGGGGGCCAAGAGACCCAGTACTTC. This chain links TRBV6-6 with TRBJ2-5; 11 positions match TRBD2. The CDR3 totals 16 residues. J gave up 1 base and V 0 bases, and 1 base lay outside the gene matches. Germline CDR1 and CDR2: MNHNY and SVGAGI (reference sequence).